Described below is a single TCR beta chain sequence and its context. The target antigen is unknown. This may be a read error: a much more frequent sequence differs by one nucleotide. Total RNA amounting to about 520 ng was the source from which TCR beta cDNA was made with a constant-region primer. Slightly modified ARM-PCR served as the procedure for the TCR beta libraries. These libraries came from three rounds of nested multiplex PCR. It was with TRBV1-TRBV30 forward primers and a C-beta reverse primer that the first two PCR rounds were run, at 10 to 11 cycles each. TCRdb independently ran MiXCR on the multiplex PCR reads; one entry per CDR3 protein. Among about 100,000 distinct CDR3 sequences, around 66% were seen once, and the ten largest hold roughly 12%. This entry belongs to a study of tumor-infiltrating lymphocytes in primary liver carcinoma. The study's findings and limits: Blood's top-250-clone fraction was significantly lower than that of tumors (p = 0.039).

Bulk tissue was left unsorted, and RNA and DNA were co-extracted from about 21-30 mg of it. The patients, who had chronic HBV infection, were treatment-naive (untreated). The CDR3 consists of 17 residues. CDR1 and CDR2 from the germline V gene are MDHEN and SYDVKM. With 9 bases clipped from V and 4 bases from J, the junction kept 17 bases outside the gene matches. This sequence originates from a woman aged 60-70 years with primary liver carcinoma and hepatitis B virus infection. This chain connects TRBV28 to TRBJ1-3; 8 positions match TRBD1. The sample was liver tumor tissue from sampling region 2. The subset was: tumor region T2, inferior pole. The CDR3 DNA is TGTGCCAGGAGTGACTCCTCCAGGGGGCAGACGGGAAACACCATATATTTT. Protein product: CARSDSSRGQTGNTIYF.